This T cell receptor (beta chain) was sequenced in a study of neurological immune-mediated disorders. This sample's time point: longitudinal time-point 3. The germline V and J ends were trimmed by 8 bases and 1 base, with 11 bases remaining between them. Germline V gene sequence: CDR1 MNHNS, CDR2 SASEGT. There are 13 residues in the CDR3. Each CDR3 protein gets one entry after TCRdb re-called the 5' RACE reads with MiXCR. The sample consists of 84,000 or so distinct CDR3 sequences, under 4.5% of them appearing once. This clonotype has at least ten counts. Input material: PBMCs. This chain connects TRBV6-1 to TRBJ2-5; tentatively, D is TRBD2 (5 bases). The clonotype comes from a woman in her fifties or sixties with multiple sclerosis. The CDR3 sequence is CASREIVQETQYF. The CDR3 DNA reads as TGTGCCAGCCGGGAAATTGTCCAAGAGACCCAGTACTTC.